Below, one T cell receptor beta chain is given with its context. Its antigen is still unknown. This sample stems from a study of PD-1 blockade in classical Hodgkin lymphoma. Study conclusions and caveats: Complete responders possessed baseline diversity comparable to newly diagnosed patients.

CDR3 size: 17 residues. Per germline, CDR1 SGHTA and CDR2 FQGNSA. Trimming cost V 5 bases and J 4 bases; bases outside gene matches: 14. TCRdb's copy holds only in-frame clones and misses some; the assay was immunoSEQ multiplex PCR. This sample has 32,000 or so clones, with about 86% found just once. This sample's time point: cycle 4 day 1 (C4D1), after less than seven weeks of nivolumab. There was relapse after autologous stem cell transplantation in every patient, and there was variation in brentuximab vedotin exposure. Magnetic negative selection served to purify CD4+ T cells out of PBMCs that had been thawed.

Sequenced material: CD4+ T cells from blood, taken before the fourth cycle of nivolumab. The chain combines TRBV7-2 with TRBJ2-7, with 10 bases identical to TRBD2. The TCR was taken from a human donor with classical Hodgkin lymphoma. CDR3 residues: CASSPPFAEREGYEQYF. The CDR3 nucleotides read TGTGCCAGCAGCCCCCCCTTTGCCGAGCGGGAGGGGTACGAGCAGTACTTC.